The 9 T cell receptor beta chains below come from one sample, sequenced in a study of immune reconstitution after stem cell transplant in scleroderma. Using its own MiXCR run on the RT-PCR reads, TCRdb lists one record per CDR3 protein. The sample yields a few thousand distinct CDR3 sequences, 6.5% to 10% seen once. Sampling took place before or after autologous hematopoietic stem cell transplantation (not recorded which). The receptors come from a male donor with systemic sclerosis.

This clonotype was picked up a small number of times. The rearrangement links TRBV20-1 to TRBJ2-1; D not resolved. Trimming took 8 bases from V and 8 from J, leaving 22 bases between them. The germline gives CDR1 DFQATT, CDR2 SNEGSKA (reference sequence). The CDR3 is 14 amino acids. The CDR3 nucleotides are TGCAGTACCACCGGGCCCCCTTTGCTATATGAGCAGTTCTTC. Amino acids: CSTTGPPLLYEQFF.

This rearrangement joins TRBV20-1 to TRBJ1-5; the match to TRBD1 covers 10 bases. Germline V gene sequence: CDR1 DFQATT, CDR2 SNEGSKA (reference sequence). With V trimmed by 4 bases and J by 0 bases, 12 bases remained unmatched. The CDR3 is 18 residues long. The CDR3 reads CSATPRGQGIYSNQPQHF. CDR3 nucleotides: TGCAGTGCTACACCGCGGGGACAGGGGATATATAGCAATCAGCCCCAGCATTTT.

This clonotype was seen a few times. The chain is built from TRBV18 and TRBJ1-4; D not certain. The germline gives CDR1 KGHSH, CDR2 LQKENI. CDR3 length equals 13 residues. The V and J ends lost 4 bases and 4 bases respectively, with 7 bases between them. The CDR3 here is CASSRNSNEKLFF. The CDR3 DNA is TGTGCCAGCTCACGGAACAGTAATGAAAAACTGTTTTTT. Together with reference TRBV18 and TRBJ1-4, the CDR3 gives the full variable domain: NAGVMQNPRHLVRRRGQEARLRCSPMKGHSHVYWYRQLPEEGLKFMVYLQKENIIDESGMPKERFSAEFPKEGPSILRIQQVVRGDSAAYFCASSRNSNEKLFFGSGTQLSVL.

CDR3 DNA: TGTGCCTGGAGTGTGAGTTCTGCGGGGGATACGCAGTATTTT. It codes for CAWSVSSAGDTQYF. The gene calls are TRBV30 and TRBJ2-3; D is perhaps TRBD2 (6 bases). Trimming removed 0 bases at V and 6 bases at J, with 13 bases between. The CDR3 extends over 14 amino acids. CDR1 GTSNPN and CDR2 SVGIG come from the germline V gene (reference sequence).

A note on this clonotype: This may be a read error, as it is one base from a much larger clone. This chain connects TRBV9 to TRBJ1-1; D not certain. Trimming stripped 0 bases from V and 5 bases from J, with 14 bases between. CDR1 and CDR2 (germline): SGDLS, YYNGEE. CDR3 length: 15 amino acids. The CDR3, as DNA: TGTGCCAGCAGCGTAGGGGCAGGCGGAGCAACTGAAGCTTTCTTT. Translated: CASSVGAGGATEAFF.

The gene calls are TRBV27 and TRBJ2-7; D is possibly TRBD1 or TRBD2 (5 bases each). The germline gives CDR1 MNHEY, CDR2 SMNVEV (reference sequence). The CDR3 spans 13 residues. V lost 4 bases and J lost 0, with 7 bases in between. This chain's CDR3 is CASSWGSSYEQYF. The CDR3 nucleotides are TGTGCCAGCAGTTGGGGGAGCTCCTACGAGCAGTACTTC.

V usage is TRBV5-1 and J usage is TRBJ2-1, with D perhaps TRBD2 (5 bases). CDR1 and CDR2 (germline): SGHRS, YFSETQ. Trimming cost V 0 bases and J 9 bases, with 10 bases left between them. CDR3 size: 13 residues. The CDR3 region has the DNA TGCGCCAGCAGCTTGGGGGCGGGCCCTGAGCAGTTCTTC. As protein: CASSLGAGPEQFF.

The chain joins TRBV12-3 or TRBV12-4 to TRBJ2-6; D remains ambiguous. The CDR3 is made up of 18 amino acids. Trimming took 2 bases from V and 0 from J, leaving 14 bases between them. CDR3 bases: TGTGCCAGCAGTTTATTTTGGATAACCCCCTCTGGGGCCAACGTCCTGACTTTC. Protein sequence: CASSLFWITPSGANVLTF.

This clonotype is medium-sized within its sample. The chain couples TRBV29-1 to TRBJ2-1; tentatively, D is TRBD2 (5 bases). The CDR3 is made up of 12 amino acids. CDR1 and CDR2 from the germline V gene are SQVTM and ANQGSEA. Trimming removed 6 bases from V and 9 bases from J, with 15 bases in between. This CDR3 is CSVLTMPSEQFF. The CDR3 region has the DNA TGCAGCGTACTGACTATGCCGAGTGAGCAGTTCTTC.